The rows below give T cell receptor beta chains drawn from one sample of a study of radiotherapy plus CTLA-4 blockade in lung cancer. Clones were read by immunoSEQ multiplex PCR, and TCRdb kept only the in-frame ones, dropping some. The sample lists about 51,000 clones, 77% seen once, with around 2.5% in the top ten. This sample comprised peripheral blood, obtained from a patient treated with radiotherapy plus ipilimumab. Receptors were obtained from a human donor with non-small cell lung cancer whose response to radiotherapy plus ipilimumab could not be evaluated. Each CDR3 is given with its conserved first and last residue. D genes are given only for firm matches. The size entry is marked missing in some rows and otherwise reads once, few, many or a size class.

cdr3_aa cdr3_nt d_call clone_size v_call cdr3_length j_call
CASSQLAGGLDTQYF TGTGCCAGCAGCCAACTAGCGGGGGGGCTTGATACGCAGTATTTT TRBD2 NA TRBV4-2 15 TRBJ2-3
CASSQWASGRNTGELFF TGTGCCAGCAGCCAGTGGGCTAGCGGGAGAAACACCGGGGAGCTGTTTTTT TRBD2 NA TRBV14 17 TRBJ2-2
CASSFSSTDTQYF TGTGCCAGTAGTTTTTCTAGCACAGATACGCAGTATTTT NA NA TRBV19 13 TRBJ2-3
CARSLARVSRGIQYF TGTGCCAGAAGCTTAGCCAGGGTATCCCGCGGCATTCAGTACTTC NA NA TRBV7-5 15 TRBJ2-4
CASTRRGGPTDTQYF TGTGCCAGCACCCGGCGGGGGGGGCCAACAGATACGCAGTATTTT TRBD2 NA TRBV9 15 TRBJ2-3
CASSFYRDSRGVETQYF TGTGCCAGCAGCTTTTACCGGGACAGCAGAGGAGTAGAGACCCAGTACTTC TRBD1 NA TRBV5-6 17 TRBJ2-5
CATSRVGGDGEQFF TGTGCCACCAGCAGAGTTGGGGGCGACGGTGAGCAGTTCTTC NA NA TRBV15 14 TRBJ2-1
CASRYQGARTDTQYF TGTGCCAGCAGGTATCAGGGGGCCCGGACAGATACGCAGTATTTT TRBD1 NA TRBV6-5 15 TRBJ2-3
CASSLRVSSYNEQFF TGTGCCAGCAGCTTACGGGTAAGCTCCTACAATGAGCAGTTCTTC NA NA TRBV7-9 15 TRBJ2-1
CTSSRRQGTYGYTF TGTACCAGCAGCAGAAGACAGGGCACCTATGGCTACACCTTC TRBD1 NA TRBV25-1 14 TRBJ1-2
CATLSTGTEQYF TGTGCCACTCTATCGACAGGGACCGAGCAGTACTTC TRBD1 NA TRBV2 12 TRBJ2-7
CASSYGGGDTEAFF TGCGCCAGCAGCTACGGGGGGGGAGACACTGAAGCTTTCTTT NA NA TRBV5-1 14 TRBJ1-1
CASSRKQGAGSPLHF TGTGCCAGCAGTCGTAAGCAGGGGGCTGGTTCACCCCTCCACTTT TRBD1 NA TRBV7-9 15 TRBJ1-6
CASSQGIGRGSRGYTF TGCGCCAGCAGCCAAGGTATTGGCCGCGGGTCTAGAGGCTACACCTTC NA NA TRBV4-3 16 TRBJ1-2
CSVEDRGDYVDEQFF TGCAGCGTTGAAGATCGGGGGGACTACGTCGATGAGCAGTTCTTC TRBD2 once TRBV29-1 15 TRBJ2-1
CASSQDLTSGGEEQFF TGTGCCAGCAGCCAAGATCTTACTAGCGGGGGGGAGGAGCAGTTCTTC TRBD2 NA TRBV4-2 16 TRBJ2-1
CASSQERYSNQPQHF TGCGCCAGCAGCCAAGAACGCTATAGCAATCAGCCCCAGCATTTT NA once TRBV4-1 15 TRBJ1-5
CASSEGQGLGEQYF TGTGCCAGCAGTGAGGGGCAGGGCCTCGGCGAGCAGTACTTC NA NA TRBV6-1 14 TRBJ2-7
CASSPTSGGAYNEQFF TGTGCCAGCAGCCCCACTAGCGGGGGGGCCTACAATGAGCAGTTCTTC TRBD2 NA TRBV7-9 16 TRBJ2-1
CASSPGTDHYGYTF TGTGCCAGCAGTCCAGGGACAGATCACTATGGCTACACCTTC TRBD1 once TRBV27 14 TRBJ1-2
CASSLESRGKGTQYF TGTGCCAGCAGCTTGGAATCGCGGGGGAAGGGGACCCAGTACTTC TRBD2 NA TRBV5-4 15 TRBJ2-5
CASSLRGGQETQYF TGTGCCAGCAGCCTTCGTGGGGGGCAAGAGACCCAGTACTTC NA NA TRBV4-2 14 TRBJ2-5
CASSPILSGWQTYNEQFF TGTGCCAGCAGCCCAATACTTAGTGGATGGCAGACTTACAATGAGCAGTTCTTC NA NA TRBV9 18 TRBJ2-1
CASSDPGQTNIQYF TGCGCCAGCAGCGATCCGGGACAGACAAACATTCAGTACTTC TRBD1 NA TRBV5-1 14 TRBJ2-4
CATSRESGLAGDGDTQYF TGTGCCACCAGCAGAGAATCGGGACTAGCGGGAGATGGAGATACGCAGTATTTT TRBD2 NA TRBV15 18 TRBJ2-3
CASSLIGQGNEQYF TGTGCCAGCAGCTTGATAGGACAGGGGAATGAGCAGTACTTC TRBD1 once TRBV5-6 14 TRBJ2-7
CATSRDRQGETQYF TGTGCCACCAGCAGAGATCGTCAGGGCGAGACCCAGTACTTC NA NA TRBV15 14 TRBJ2-5
CATSRERRPGELFF TGTGCCACCAGCAGAGAGCGCCGCCCCGGGGAGCTGTTTTTT NA NA TRBV15 14 TRBJ2-2
CASSSLTRGQEQYF TGTGCCAGCAGCTCCCTGACTAGAGGTCAGGAGCAGTACTTC NA NA TRBV5-6 14 TRBJ2-7
CASSQEGTVSYEQYF TGCGCCAGCAGCCAAGAGGGGACAGTCTCCTACGAGCAGTACTTC TRBD1 NA TRBV4-3 15 TRBJ2-7
CASSPYPPSGGGTGELFF TGCGCCAGCAGCCCATACCCCCCCTCAGGGGGAGGAACCGGGGAGCTGTTTTTT NA NA TRBV5-1 18 TRBJ2-2
CASSLWAGSSYEQYF TGTGCCAGCAGCTTGTGGGCAGGCTCTTCCTACGAGCAGTACTTC NA NA TRBV5-5 15 TRBJ2-7
CASSERTGSRTQYF TGTGCCAGCAGTGAAAGGACAGGGTCTCGGACCCAGTACTTC TRBD1 NA TRBV6-5 14 TRBJ2-5
CASGGVGGYTF TGTGCCAGCGGGGGGGTGGGCGGCTACACCTTC NA NA TRBV6-5 11 TRBJ1-2
CASIGGFGSYEQYF TGTGCCAGCATCGGGGGATTTGGCTCCTACGAGCAGTACTTC NA NA TRBV2 14 TRBJ2-7
CAIRGKTGVNTEAFF TGTGCCATCAGGGGTAAGACAGGGGTGAACACTGAAGCTTTCTTT TRBD1 few TRBV10-3 15 TRBJ1-1
CASSPGTGVYEQYF TGTGCCAGCTCACCCGGGACAGGGGTTTACGAGCAGTACTTC TRBD1 NA TRBV18 14 TRBJ2-7
CASSPQKGRGNTEAFF TGTGCCAGCAGCCCACAGAAAGGTAGGGGGAACACTGAAGCTTTCTTT NA few TRBV4-2 16 TRBJ1-1
CASHRDSLNIQYF TGTGCCAGTCATCGGGACAGTCTAAACATTCAGTACTTC TRBD1 few TRBV5-4 13 TRBJ2-4
CASSLIPGSNQPQHF TGCGCCAGCAGCTTGATACCAGGCTCTAATCAGCCCCAGCATTTT NA NA TRBV5-1 15 TRBJ1-5
CASSIRTSGNTGELFF TGTGCCAGCAGCATCAGGACTAGCGGAAACACCGGGGAGCTGTTTTTT TRBD2 NA TRBV9 16 TRBJ2-2
CAWSITGIYTEAFF TGTGCCTGGAGTATTACAGGGATTTACACTGAAGCTTTCTTT NA NA TRBV30 14 TRBJ1-1
CASNPTEGQRYGYTF TGTGCCAGCAACCCCACCGAGGGACAGAGATATGGCTACACCTTC TRBD1 few TRBV5-6 15 TRBJ1-2
CASSEVGSGSRTDTQYF TGTGCCAGCAGTGAAGTTGGTAGCGGGAGTAGAACAGATACGCAGTATTTT TRBD2 NA TRBV6-1 17 TRBJ2-3
CASRASGTARTEAFF TGTGCCAGCAGAGCCTCCGGGACAGCCAGAACTGAAGCTTTCTTT TRBD1 NA TRBV28 15 TRBJ1-1
CASSSGQGAAEAFF TGCGCCAGCAGCTCGGGACAGGGGGCCGCTGAAGCTTTCTTT TRBD1 NA TRBV5-1 14 TRBJ1-1
CASSQSGTGLTGELFF TGCGCCAGCAGTCAATCCGGGACAGGGTTAACCGGGGAGCTGTTTTTT TRBD1 NA TRBV23-1 16 TRBJ2-2
CASSISGGTSDEQFF TGTGCCAGCAGTATCAGCGGGGGTACTAGTGATGAGCAGTTCTTC TRBD2 NA TRBV27 15 TRBJ2-1
CASSESDRGRRNTEAFF TGTGCCAGCAGTGAGTCGGACAGGGGGCGGCGGAACACTGAAGCTTTCTTT TRBD1 NA TRBV6-1 17 TRBJ1-1